In this sample, the clone carrying this T cell receptor beta chain turned up many times. This sample is part of a study of identical twins. After removal of 4 bases from V and 6 bases from J, the junction contained 9 bases not matched to a gene. Germline CDR1 is SGHRS and CDR2 is YFSETQ. CDR3 length: 16 amino acids. Each CDR3 protein is one row after TCRdb ran MiXCR on the 5' RACE reads. The table records a few hundred thousand distinct CDR3 sequences, roughly 8.6% of them present only once. The sample was also linked to a second study, of yellow fever vaccine responses in identical twins.

Input material: memory (CD45RO+) T cells sorted from blood. The clonotype was recovered from a woman between 18 and 29 years old in good health. This chain connects TRBV5-1 to TRBJ2-7; 14 nucleotides align to TRBD2. For the CDR3, the DNA is TGCGCCAGCAGCCCCGGGACTAGCGGGAGCGTAGGCGAGCAGTACTTC. This encodes CASSPGTSGSVGEQYF.